This is a list of T cell receptor beta chains from one sample in a study of shared clonotypes between healthy human individuals. Sequenced by immunoSEQ multiplex PCR; TCRdb stores in-frame clones only, minus some. The sample has around 1.6 million clones; approximately 98% are singletons. Sequencing used naive CD4+ T cells sorted from blood. These receptors were obtained from a man aged 25-45 years in good health. Both conserved end residues are part of each CDR3. Fields, in order: clone size, V gene, CDR3 length, CDR3 protein. Size is stated for part of the rows, as once, few or many counts, or as a class when the clone is expanded.

-,TRBV7-2,15,CASSSPPTRNYGYTF
-,TRBV18,16,CASSLPGTGGNYGYTF
-,TRBV7-3,13,CASSRVRYNEQFF
-,TRBV2,15,CASRSLEGLYTEAFF
-,TRBV28,11,CVPRGPGELFF
-,TRBV7-3,14,CASSLDSPPDTQYF
-,TRBV5-4,15,CASSCRQGLSQPQHF
-,TRBV10-3,12,CAVQGVLREQYF
-,TRBV6-5,11,CASSQGTEAFF
-,TRBV2,17,CASSPGGLAGIREDQYF
-,TRBV6-6,15,CASSLWVLRGNEQFF
-,TRBV7-2,12,CASTRARVEQYF
-,TRBV5-1,16,CASSFTSSRQYNEQFF
-,TRBV5-1,14,CASNEGPAPYEQYF
-,TRBV7-3,13,CASSSSQGYEQYF
-,TRBV28,14,CASRSGTPADTQYF
-,TRBV18,16,CASSPLPGQVNYEQYF
once,TRBV5-6,12,CASSSRNTEAFF
-,TRBV18,15,CASSLPKPGGGEAFF
-,TRBV18,17,CASSLSTGPRTYNEQFF
-,TRBV14,15,CASSQAVSGANVLTF
-,TRBV15,17,CATSRRLAGENYNEQFF
-,TRBV10-3,15,CAISGLAGRTGELFF
-,TRBV11-2,13,CASAWFPGNTIYF
-,TRBV11-2,14,CASSRIQGGGEQFF
once,TRBV6-5,14,CASSFDSGRDEQYF
-,TRBV10-2,17,CASRGGGFFSSTDTQYF
-,TRBV15,16,CATSRDRPAPTDTQYF
-,TRBV21-1,16,CASSNPPSSADEKLFF
-,TRBV11-3,15,CASSLSTGGRNEQFF
-,TRBV11-2,16,CASSLDLRSPNYGYTF
-,TRBV7-8,15,CASSISGQRKETQYF
-,TRBV5-5,17,CASSLERLASSYNEQFF
-,TRBV7-6,14,CASSPGLAGVEQFF
-,TRBV7-9,14,CASSLLTGALGYTF
-,TRBV6-1,13,CASNPDGTYEQYF